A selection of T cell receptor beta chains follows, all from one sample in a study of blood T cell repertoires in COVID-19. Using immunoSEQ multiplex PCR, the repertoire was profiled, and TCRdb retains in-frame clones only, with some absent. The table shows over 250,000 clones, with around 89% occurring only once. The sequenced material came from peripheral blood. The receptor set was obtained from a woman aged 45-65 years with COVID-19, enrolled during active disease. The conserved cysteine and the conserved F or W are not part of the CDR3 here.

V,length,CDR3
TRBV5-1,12,ASSLDGGDTEAF
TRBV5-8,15,ASSWGQVLSSYNEQF
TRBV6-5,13,ASSSQGAINQPQH
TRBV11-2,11,ASSLTSNYGYT
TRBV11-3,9,ASSLTNEQF
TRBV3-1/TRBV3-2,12,ASSRGERSYEQY
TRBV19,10,ASSGGNQPQH
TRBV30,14,AWSNLDRVVTDTQY
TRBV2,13,ASSGTSLGVDEQF
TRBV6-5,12,ASSRGREIYEQY
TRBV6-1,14,ASSGLAASSYNEQF
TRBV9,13,ASSAQGQGIGELF
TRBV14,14,ASSPLRGQAQETQY
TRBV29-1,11,SVGGGSHYGYT
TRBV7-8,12,ASSYSTGGRGYT
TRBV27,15,ASSLLAGSFSYNEQF
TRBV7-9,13,ASSLVGHFSYEQY
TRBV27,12,ASSHRERAGELF
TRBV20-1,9,SCREADTQY
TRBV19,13,ASSMSWETFYEQY
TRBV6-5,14,ASSYSWASPPQPQH
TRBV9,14,ASSESSGTVAYEQY
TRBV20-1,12,SASRAGRIDEQF
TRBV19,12,ASSIAGSLYGYT
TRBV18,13,ASSGDRGLNTEAF
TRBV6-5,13,ASSYTGKQHYEQY
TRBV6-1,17,ASSEGLAGGLRKHGAQF
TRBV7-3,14,ASSLMVGLSYNEQF
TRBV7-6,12,ASSVDRSSYEQY
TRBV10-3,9,AISEGDEQF
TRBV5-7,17,ASSSLTLTPPLDNQPQH
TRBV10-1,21,ASVTSGSEPPMLMCFENSEQY
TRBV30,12,AWNTGGSGNTIY
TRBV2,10,ASSSVQDTQY
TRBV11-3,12,ASSLDRSEHEQF
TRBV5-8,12,ASRVRGQRHGYT
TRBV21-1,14,ASSKGGAGGVYEQY
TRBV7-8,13,ASSFRGGRNQPQH
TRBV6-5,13,ASSYSSRGGQPQH
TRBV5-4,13,ASSLPMDRNTEAF
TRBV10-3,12,AISDRLVPYEQY
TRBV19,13,ASSRDRSMNTEAF
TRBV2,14,ASSPGQGKGPGEQF
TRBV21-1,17,ASSHPSTRGGRSYNEQF
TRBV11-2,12,ATTDGGFTDTQY